A single sample is the source of the 24 T cell receptor beta chains below, sequenced in a study of T-cell reconstitution after alpha-beta-depleted transplantation in children. Unique molecular identifiers tagged the TCRbeta library. TCRdb used MiXCR to reprocess the PCR reads, holding one entry per CDR3 protein. The sample includes 250,000 to 300,000 distinct CDR3 sequences, approximately 9.6% of them seen just once. The sequenced sample was PBMCs from the stem cell graft donor, obtained from the stem cell graft. The receptors originated from a human donor who donated a stem cell graft to a child with SCID.

This clonotype was seen more than once but under ten times. The gene calls are TRBV7-3 and TRBJ2-5; D is uncertain. This CDR3 has 13 residues. Trimming shortened V by 5 bases and J by 5 bases, and 12 bases separated the two germline ends. The germline gives CDR1 SGHTA, CDR2 FQGTGA. CDR3 residues: CASSQDPGETQYF. CDR3 DNA sequence: TGTGCCAGCAGCCAAGATCCCGGGGAGACCCAGTACTTC. The variable domain in full, completed from reference TRBV7-3 and TRBJ2-5, reads GAGVSQTPSNKVTEKGKYVELRCDPISGHTALYWYRQSLGQGPEFLIYFQGTGAADDSGLPNDRFFAVRPEGSVSTLKIQRTERGDSAVYLCASSQDPGETQYFGPGTRLLVL.

This clonotype was picked up one time. The V call is TRBV2, the J call TRBJ2-7, with D possibly being TRBD1 (7 bases). The CDR3 loop spans 12 amino acids. Germline V gene lookup returns CDR1 SNHLY and CDR2 FYNNEI. Here the CDR3 DNA reads TGTGCTAGCGGCCGGACAGGAGTCGAGCAGTACTTC. Encoded protein: CASGRTGVEQYF.

The chain recombines TRBV10-3 with TRBJ2-1; 11 nucleotides align to TRBD1. The CDR3 has 15 residues. Germline V gives CDR1 ENHRY, CDR2 SYGVKD. Trimming at V came to 7 bases and at J to 8 bases, leaving 10 bases not matched to a gene. CDR3 loop: CAIKPGQGDSDEQFF. CDR3 sequence (DNA): TGTGCCATCAAACCGGGACAGGGGGACTCGGATGAGCAGTTCTTC.

The sample holds many counts of this clonotype. This rearrangement joins TRBV12-3 or TRBV12-4 to TRBJ1-2; no clear D. The CDR3 runs to 13 residues. V was pared by 4 bases and J by 8 bases, with 14 bases between. CDR3 nucleotide sequence: TGTGCCAGCAGTTCCTGGGGTTTGGGCGGCTACACCTTC. It specifies CASSSWGLGGYTF.

This clonotype has at least ten counts. The chain carries TRBV5-6 and TRBJ2-4; D may be TRBD1 or TRBD2 (5 bases each). The V gene lost 0 bases and the J gene lost 0 bases, with 13 bases spanning the gap. Looked up from germline, CDR1 is SGHDT and CDR2 is YYEEEE. The CDR3 runs to 17 residues. The CDR3 DNA reads as TGTGCCAGCAGCTTGGTGACAGCGGAACTAGCCAAAAACATTCAGTACTTC. Protein sequence: CASSLVTAELAKNIQYF.

This clonotype was detected many times. The junction differs from germline at one of its ends, possibly a read error. The J gene is TRBJ2-3, the V gene TRBV7-2; D is perhaps TRBD1 (6 bases). The CDR3 consists of 11 residues. The germline gives CDR1 SGHTA, CDR2 FQGNSA. The CDR3 bases are TGTGCCAGCAGCTTAGGTGGGGGCCACGATTTT. Translating it yields CASSLGGGHDF.

This clonotype has just a few counts. The chain links TRBV19 to TRBJ1-2; 9 positions agree with TRBD1. V gave up 6 bases and J gave up 7 bases; unmatched junction bases: 3. The CDR3 has 12 residues. Germline assignment: CDR1 LNHDA and CDR2 SQIVND (reference sequence). The CDR3 loop reads CASRGQGSGYTF. CDR3 in DNA: TGTGCCAGTAGGGGACAGGGCAGTGGCTACACCTTC.

This sequence joins TRBV10-2 and TRBJ1-2; D is ambiguous. Trimming cost V 3 bases and J 7 bases, with 6 bases left between them. Germline CDR1 is WSHSY and CDR2 is SAAADI. The CDR3 sequence is 11 residues long. The CDR3 spells CASSDASGYTF. The CDR3 DNA is TGCGCCAGCAGTGACGCCAGTGGCTACACCTTC.

The chain combines TRBV5-1 with TRBJ2-2, with 9 bases that match TRBD1. The germline V gene has CDR1 SGHRS and CDR2 YFSETQ. The ends lost 2 bases at V and 6 bases at J; junction bases unmatched: 8. This CDR3 contains 16 residues. CDR3 in amino acids: CASSFSGTGPAGELFF. CDR3 DNA sequence: TGCGCCAGCAGCTTCTCCGGGACAGGGCCGGCCGGGGAGCTGTTTTTT.

The chain is built from TRBV24-1 and TRBJ2-7, with 9 bases identical to TRBD1. CDR1 KGHDR and CDR2 SFDVKD come from the germline V gene. This CDR3 has 13 residues. CDR3 sequence reads: CATSDFPLGQGIV. The CDR3 region has the DNA TGTGCCACCAGTGATTTCCCCCTGGGACAGGGTATCGTC.

The rearrangement uses TRBV7-2 and TRBJ2-1; 10 positions match TRBD2. The V gene end was trimmed by 4 bases and the J gene end by 4 bases; junction bases not matched to a gene: 4. This CDR3 contains 15 residues. Germline V CDR1 and CDR2: SGHTA, FQGNSA. This CDR3 reads CASSSTSGSYNEQFF. In nucleotides, the CDR3 is TGTGCCAGCAGCTCGACTAGCGGGTCGTACAATGAGCAGTTCTTC.

The CDR3 DNA reads as TGTGCCAGCAGCTTAAGCTGGACAGGGGTACTTGGAGATACGCAGTATTTT. Its translation is CASSLSWTGVLGDTQYF. This chain joins TRBV7-3 and TRBJ2-3, with 9 bases aligning to TRBD1. The CDR3 is 17 amino acids. J was trimmed by 5 bases and V by 1 base; bases with no gene match: 10. Germline-derived CDR1 and CDR2 are SGHTA and FQGTGA.

The chain recombines TRBV6-2 or TRBV6-3 with TRBJ2-5; TRBD2 aligns across 7 bases. Germline V gene data show CDR1 as MNHEY and CDR2 as SVGEGT. J was trimmed by 4 bases and V by 4 bases; bases with no gene match: 6. CDR3 length equals 14 residues. The CDR3 reads CASSWLAVVETQYF. Here the CDR3 DNA reads TGTGCCAGCAGTTGGCTAGCGGTGGTAGAGACCCAGTACTTC.

The CDR3 nucleotides read TGCGCCAGCAGCTTGGTGGGACTAGCGGTAAGCTCCTACAATGAGCAGTTCTTC. Amino acids: CASSLVGLAVSSYNEQFF. The chain couples TRBV5-1 to TRBJ2-1; TRBD2 matches at 11 bases. The junction had 5 bases not matched to a gene; V was cut back by 0 bases and J by 0 bases. This CDR3 comprises 18 residues. CDR1 is SGHRS and CDR2 is YFSETQ in the germline V gene.

This chain uses TRBV27 with TRBJ1-1; D unresolved. V was trimmed by 2 bases and J by 4 bases, leaving 14 bases between them. CDR3 size: 15 residues. Germline CDR1 and CDR2: MNHEY and SMNVEV (reference sequence). The CDR3, as DNA: TGTGCCAGCAGTTTAGGGATCTCCGGTAGCACTGAAGCTTTCTTT. Residues: CASSLGISGSTEAFF.

At least ten counts were recorded for this clonotype. V gene TRBV14 combines with J gene TRBJ2-1; 9 nucleotides line up with TRBD1. The germline V gene encodes CDR1 SGHDN and CDR2 FVKESK. After removal of 4 bases from V and 7 bases from J, the junction contained 5 bases not matched to a gene. The CDR3 is 14 amino acids. The CDR3 protein is CASSRPGQGNEQFF. The CDR3 region has the DNA TGTGCCAGCAGCCGCCCCGGACAGGGGAATGAGCAGTTCTTC.

CDR3 sequence (DNA): TGTGCCAGCAGCTTAGAAGGGGGATGGGGGACTGAAGCTTTCTTT. Its protein is CASSLEGGWGTEAFF. The chain carries TRBV7-9 and TRBJ1-1; weak D call: TRBD1 (6 bases). The CDR3 is 15 residues long. Per germline, CDR1 SEHNR and CDR2 FQNEAQ (reference sequence). The V end lost 1 base, the J end lost 5 bases, and 14 bases lay between the germline ends.

The chain carries TRBV10-3 and TRBJ2-1; possible D gene TRBD1, 7 bases. The CDR3 loop spans 15 amino acids. The V end was cut by 5 bases, the J end by 6 bases, with 17 bases between. The V gene's germline CDR1 is ENHRY and CDR2 SYGVKD. CDR3 nucleotides: TGTGCCATCAGTCCCCAAGGAGGGGGCCCCAATGAGCAGTTCTTC. Its protein product is CAISPQGGGPNEQFF.

This clonotype was seen repeatedly, ten times or more. CDR3 sequence: CASSLRGGGADTQYF. For the CDR3, the DNA is TGTGCCAGCAGTTTACGGGGGGGCGGCGCAGATACGCAGTATTTT. The chain recombines TRBV28 with TRBJ2-3, with 8 positions matching TRBD2. CDR1 and CDR2 from the germline V gene are MDHEN and SYDVKM. After removal of 2 bases from V and 4 bases from J, the junction contained 5 bases not matched to a gene. The CDR3 consists of 15 residues.

Notes on this clonotype: One end of the junction is discordant with germline, which a read error may explain. The V call is TRBV15, the J call TRBJ2-2; 9 bases are a match to TRBD1. The CDR3 runs 19 residues. Germline V gene lookup returns CDR1 LNHNV and CDR2 YYDKDF (reference sequence). The CDR3, as DNA: TGTGCCACCTGCAGAGATTTAACCCTGGGACAGGGGAACACCGGGGAGCTGTTTTTT. Its protein is CATCRDLTLGQGNTGELFF. Looking up the rest from reference TRBV15 and TRBJ2-2 gives the full variable domain: DAMVIQNPRYQVTQFGKPVTLSCSQTLNHNVMYWYQQKSSQAPKLLFHYYDKDFNNEADTPDNFQSRRPNTSFCFLDIRSPGLGDTAMYLCATCRDLTLGQGNTGELFFGEGSRLTVL.

This clonotype was seen only a few times. In nucleotides, the CDR3 is TGTGCCAGCAGTTACTCGGACAGGGGGGATGAAAAACTGTTTTTT. It translates to CASSYSDRGDEKLFF. The chain is built from TRBV6-5 and TRBJ1-4, with 10 bases that match TRBD1. The CDR3 contains 15 residues. Germline lookup yields CDR1 MNHEY and CDR2 SVGAGI. The V gene end was trimmed by 0 bases and the J gene end by 6 bases; junction bases not matched to a gene: 1.

This clonotype has just a few counts. The V gene is TRBV15, the J gene TRBJ2-2; D uncertain. Trimming pared 2 bases from V and 6 bases from J, leaving 10 bases between. Germline loops: CDR1 LNHNV, CDR2 YYDKDF (reference sequence). This CDR3 is 14 amino acids long. The CDR3 here is CATSRLNIPGELFF. DNA of the CDR3: TGTGCCACCAGCAGACTTAACATACCCGGGGAGCTGTTTTTT.

The V and J genes are TRBV6-5 and TRBJ2-4; D perhaps matches TRBD2 (5 bases). Trimming took off 1 base at V and 6 bases at J, with 13 bases between the two ends. The CDR3 covers 15 residues. Germline V gene data show CDR1 as MNHEY and CDR2 as SVGAGI. Here the CDR3 reads CASSYYRPEGNIQYF. In DNA, the CDR3 is TGTGCCAGCAGTTACTATCGCCCCGAGGGAAACATTCAGTACTTC.

This clonotype was detected only a few times. A junction end diverges from the germline sequence, so it may reflect a read error. V gene TRBV29-1 combines with J gene TRBJ2-2; unclear D gene. Germline assignment: CDR1 SQVTM and CDR2 ANQGSEA. The CDR3 totals 12 residues. CDR3 in DNA: TGTGCAAGGGCATCGAACACCGGGGAGCTGTTTTTT. It translates to CARASNTGELFF.